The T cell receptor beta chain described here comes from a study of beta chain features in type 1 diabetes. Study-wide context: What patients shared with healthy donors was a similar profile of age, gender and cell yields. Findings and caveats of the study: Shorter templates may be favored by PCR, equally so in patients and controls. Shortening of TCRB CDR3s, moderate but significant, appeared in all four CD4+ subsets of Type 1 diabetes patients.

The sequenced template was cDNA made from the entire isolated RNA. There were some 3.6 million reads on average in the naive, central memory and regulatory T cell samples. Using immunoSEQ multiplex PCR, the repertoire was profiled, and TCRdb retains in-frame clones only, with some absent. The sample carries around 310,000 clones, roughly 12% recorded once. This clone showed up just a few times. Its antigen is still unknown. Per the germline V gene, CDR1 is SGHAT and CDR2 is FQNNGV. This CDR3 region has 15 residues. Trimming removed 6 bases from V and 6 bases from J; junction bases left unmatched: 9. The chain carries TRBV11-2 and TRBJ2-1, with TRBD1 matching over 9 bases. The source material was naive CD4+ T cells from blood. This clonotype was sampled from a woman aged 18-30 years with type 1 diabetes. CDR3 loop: CASSSGTGRLNEQFF. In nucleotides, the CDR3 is TGTGCCAGCAGTTCCGGGACAGGGAGGCTCAATGAGCAGTTCTTC.